The rows below give T cell receptor beta chains drawn from one sample of a study of T cells after posttransplantation cyclophosphamide. Using immunoSEQ multiplex PCR, the repertoire was profiled, and TCRdb retains in-frame clones only, with some absent. The sample consists of tens of thousands of clones, around 94% of them appearing once. The source material was PBMCs. The receptors here all came from a woman aged 45 to 65 in good health and a related stem cell transplant donor. Each CDR3 is given with its conserved first and last residue.

TRBV10-1,TRBJ1-1,CASSDRDGGGTEAFF
TRBV6-6,TRBJ2-7,CATSGDSNEQYF
TRBV7-7,TRBJ2-5,CASSLDSVETQYF
TRBV7-9,TRBJ1-2,CASSRQAEWYGYTF
TRBV13,TRBJ1-4,CASRGRGGDGEKLFF
TRBV6-9,TRBJ1-2,CASSNWGQGAPGYTF
TRBV6-1,TRBJ2-2,CASSESARQNTGELFF
TRBV15,TRBJ2-2,CATSRPQGGTGELFF
TRBV12-2,TRBJ1-2,CASRPVRTPRKIYGYTF
TRBV29-1,TRBJ2-7,CSVAPANEQYF
TRBV9,TRBJ2-7,CASSVETSGGSYEQYF
TRBV28,TRBJ1-5,CASSYPGQVNQPQHF
TRBV7-8,TRBJ1-6,CASSLETGSSYNSPLHF
TRBV11-2,TRBJ2-2,CASSPTGGSRGELFF
TRBV27,TRBJ1-5,CASRAGTYNQPQHF
TRBV27,TRBJ2-1,CASSQGVSEQFF
TRBV6-5,TRBJ1-1,CASSYGGTEAFF
TRBV2,TRBJ2-1,CASSGPRGAGEYNEQFF
TRBV7-2,TRBJ1-1,CASSRDRGGGNLAFF
TRBV7-9,TRBJ2-7,CASSLRAGTSGDYEQYF
TRBV18,TRBJ2-1,CASIKTSGLNEQFF
TRBV4-1,TRBJ2-7,CASSQPTSGYEQYF
TRBV4-1,TRBJ1-2,CASTPGEAGGYGYTF
TRBV5-1,TRBJ1-1,CASSFDRTNTEAFF
TRBV6-1,TRBJ1-1,CASTPRVNTEAFF
TRBV5-1,TRBJ2-5,CASSPTDRDQETQYF
TRBV4-1,TRBJ2-7,CASSQPDSYEQYF
TRBV19,TRBJ2-7,CASSKAGAGYEQYF
TRBV6-1,TRBJ1-4,CASSEGSGTNEKLFF
TRBV6-1,TRBJ1-5,CASSPLLQPQHF
TRBV7-2,TRBJ2-2,CASSLHRDGELFF
TRBV5-4,TRBJ2-1,CASSNQRTGGQFF
TRBV7-2,TRBJ2-3,CASSLASGGGNTQYF
TRBV10-3,TRBJ2-7,CAISGGPKYEQYF
TRBV7-9,TRBJ1-4,CASSRTGRNEKLFF
TRBV5-1,TRBJ2-3,CASSPGQGPDTQYF
TRBV29-1,TRBJ1-1,CSVVTGIWDTEAFF